The entry that follows covers one T cell receptor beta chain sequence. The data were obtained in a study of blood T cell repertoires in COVID-19. Trimming at V came to 1 base and at J to 2 bases, leaving 19 bases not matched to a gene. CDR3 length equals 22 residues. Germline CDR1 is SGHTA and CDR2 is FQGTGA. Libraries were prepared by immunoSEQ multiplex PCR; TCRdb keeps only in-frame clonotypes and omits some of them. The sample has some 370,000 clones; nearly 90% are singletons. The chain uses TRBV7-3 and TRBJ2-1, with 11 bases identical to TRBD2. This receptor was identified in a man between 18 and 29 years old with active or convalescent COVID-19. Sequencing was done on a sample of peripheral blood. The CDR3: CASSLSLAGGRYTGTTYNEQFF. CDR3 in DNA: TGTGCCAGCAGCTTAAGCCTAGCGGGAGGACGGTACACTGGTACAACCTACAATGAGCAGTTCTTC.